This TCR beta chain was captured in a study of shared T cell receptors in the human thymus. Sequencing used immunoSEQ multiplex PCR; TCRdb keeps in-frame clones, though not all of them. The repertoire holds hundreds of thousands of clones, with around 78% as singletons. The germline V gene encodes CDR1 SGDLS and CDR2 YYNGEE. V lost 0 bases and J lost 3; bases outside the gene matches: 12. This CDR3 is 18 amino acids long. These same records also appear under a second study, on human thymus T cells. In that study: Thymic tissue was derived from resections collected during corrective heart surgery. Among thymic and blood repertoires, usage of V and J genes appeared biased.

Sequencing was done on a sample of thymocytes. The clonotype comes from a boy less than two years old with a congenital heart defect. This rearrangement joins TRBV9 to TRBJ1-1; TRBD1 agrees at 9 bases. CDR3 in amino acids: CASSVATGGRGPDTEAFF. As DNA, the CDR3 is TGTGCCAGCAGCGTAGCTACAGGGGGCCGGGGTCCGGACACTGAAGCTTTCTTT. The full variable domain, completed using reference TRBV9 and TRBJ1-1, is DSGVTQTPKHLITATGQRVTLRCSPRSGDLSVYWYQQSLDQGLQFLIQYYNGEERAKGNILERFSAQQFPDLHSELNLSSLELGDSALYFCASSVATGGRGPDTEAFFGQGTRLTVV.